One and the same sample provided the 20 T cell receptor beta chains below, sequenced in a study of blood T cells in healthy people across ages. A J-beta primer mix and a sample-barcoded 5' primer were used in a second PCR of roughly 7 to 12 cycles. TCRdb reprocessed the 5' RACE reads with MiXCR, giving one entry per CDR3 protein. The data show about 1.6 million distinct CDR3 sequences, roughly 32% seen once. The sample consisted of blood. The receptors originated from a woman aged 30 to 39 in good health.

This clonotype came up a few times. This chain uses TRBV9 with TRBJ2-3, with a weak D call TRBD2 (6 bases). Germline V gene lookup returns CDR1 SGDLS and CDR2 YYNGEE. The CDR3 loop spans 15 amino acids. V was clipped by 4 bases and J by 5 bases, with 17 bases between them. The CDR3 nucleotides are TGTGCCAGCAGCCGGGACTTCCCCTCCGGAGATACGCAGTATTTT. Translating it yields CASSRDFPSGDTQYF.

The V gene is TRBV5-1, the J gene TRBJ2-2; unclear D gene. This CDR3 contains 12 residues. Germline V gene lookup returns CDR1 SGHRS and CDR2 YFSETQ. Trimming pared 0 bases from V and 7 bases from J, leaving 4 bases between. This chain's CDR3 is CASSLEFGELFF. The CDR3 coding sequence is TGCGCCAGCAGCTTGGAATTCGGGGAGCTGTTTTTT.

The table lists this clonotype with many counts. The genes are TRBV4-1 and TRBJ1-1; 7 positions match TRBD1. Trimming cost V 0 bases and J 0 bases; bases outside gene matches: 10. This CDR3 region has 18 residues. Germline V gene data show CDR1 as MGHRA and CDR2 as YSYEKL. The CDR3 region is CASSQDGGGGALNTEAFF. The CDR3 bases are TGCGCCAGCAGCCAAGATGGCGGAGGGGGCGCCCTGAACACTGAAGCTTTCTTT.

This chain joins TRBV28 and TRBJ2-3; the D gene is possibly TRBD1 (6 bases). Germline-derived CDR1 and CDR2 are MDHEN and SYDVKM. This CDR3 comprises 15 residues. V was trimmed by 4 bases and J by 2 bases, leaving 13 bases between them. The CDR3 here is CASSSDRLLTDTQYF. Written as DNA, the CDR3 is TGTGCCAGCAGTTCGGACAGATTACTCACAGATACGCAGTATTTT.

This clonotype was seen more than once but under ten times. This chain connects TRBV24-1 to TRBJ2-3; 10 bases line up with TRBD1. The germline V gene encodes CDR1 KGHDR and CDR2 SFDVKD. The V gene end was trimmed by 9 bases and the J gene end by 6 bases; junction bases not matched to a gene: 26. The CDR3 is 20 amino acids. CDR3 nucleotide sequence: TGTGCCACCCAGCCCGGCGACAGGGGGCAGAGAGGGGTGTGGAAGGATACGCAGTATTTT. Its protein is CATQPGDRGQRGVWKDTQYF.

J is TRBJ2-7 and V is TRBV20-1, with TRBD1 identical over 11 bases. J was trimmed by 6 bases and V by 0 bases; bases with no gene match: 4. In germline, CDR1 is DFQATT, CDR2 SNEGSKA (reference sequence). CDR3 length: 14 amino acids. DNA of the CDR3: TGCAGTGCTAGAGAATACGGGACAGGGGGCGAGCAGTACTTC. Encoded protein: CSAREYGTGGEQYF.

This clonotype was seen only a few times. The CDR3 is CSVESGKSYEQYF. In DNA form, the CDR3 reads TGCAGCGTTGAGTCGGGGAAAAGCTACGAGCAGTACTTC. The V gene is TRBV29-1, the J gene TRBJ2-7; D possibly corresponds to TRBD2 (5 bases). Trimming pared 3 bases from V and 3 bases from J, leaving 12 bases between. CDR3 length: 13 amino acids. The germline V gene encodes CDR1 SQVTM and CDR2 ANQGSEA.

The V and J genes are TRBV3-1 and TRBJ2-3; weak D call: TRBD2 (6 bases). Germline CDR1 reads LGHDT; CDR2 reads YNNKEL (reference sequence). Trimming shortened V by 0 bases and J by 4 bases, and 11 bases separated the two germline ends. The length of the CDR3 is 15 residues. The CDR3 coding sequence is TGTGCCAGCAGCCAAGATGGGGCTAGCGCAGATACGCAGTATTTT. Its protein is CASSQDGASADTQYF.

The chain employs TRBV18 and TRBJ2-3; 9 bases agree with TRBD2. The length of the CDR3 is 16 residues. Unmatched junction bases numbered 7, after V lost 2 bases and J lost 4 bases. CDR1 and CDR2 (germline): KGHSH, LQKENI. The CDR3 reads CASSPIAGANADTQYF. CDR3 in DNA: TGTGCCAGCTCACCAATAGCGGGGGCTAACGCAGATACGCAGTATTTT.

The gene calls are TRBV13 and TRBJ2-7, with D perhaps being TRBD1 or TRBD2 (5 bases each). V lost 0 bases and J 10 bases, leaving 16 bases between the germline ends. The CDR3 runs 14 residues. In germline, CDR1 is PRHDT, CDR2 FYEKMQ (reference sequence). CDR3 sequence: CASSLGLGVRSQYF. CDR3 nucleotides: TGTGCCAGCAGCTTAGGATTGGGGGTGCGATCCCAGTACTTC.

In its sample, this clonotype was seen a few times. The chain joins TRBV27 to TRBJ1-1; D is ambiguous. V was clipped by 7 bases and J by 4 bases, with 16 bases between them. Germline V gene data show CDR1 as MNHEY and CDR2 as SMNVEV (reference sequence). This CDR3 is 14 amino acids long. CDR3 loop: CASTGLLRRTEAFF. CDR3 nucleotides: TGTGCCAGCACCGGACTTCTGAGGCGCACTGAAGCTTTCTTT.

J is TRBJ2-1 and V is TRBV7-9; TRBD1 matches 7 bases. The V gene end was trimmed by 2 bases and the J gene end by 3 bases; junction bases not matched to a gene: 7. Per the germline V gene, CDR1 is SEHNR and CDR2 is FQNEAQ (reference sequence). The CDR3 loop spans 16 amino acids. CDR3: CASSLPRQGDYNEQFF. DNA for the CDR3: TGTGCCAGCAGCTTACCCCGACAGGGAGACTACAATGAGCAGTTCTTC.

This clonotype was recorded a few times. Here the CDR3 reads CAWTGNVGSYNEQFF. DNA of the CDR3: TGTGCCTGGACAGGGAACGTGGGGTCCTACAATGAGCAGTTCTTC. The chain has TRBV30 and TRBJ2-1; TRBD1 is a possible D gene (5 bases). This CDR3 has 15 amino acids. Germline CDR1 GTSNPN, CDR2 SVGIG (reference sequence). With 4 bases removed from V and 1 base from J, the gap between germline ends came to 14 bases.

About this clonotype itself: A much larger clone lies one base from this, so it may be a read error. V is TRBV5-1 and J is TRBJ2-1; D possibly corresponds to TRBD2 (6 bases). The germline gives CDR1 SGHRS, CDR2 YFSETQ. The CDR3 is made up of 15 amino acids. CDR3 protein: CANSLVVGSYNEQFF. CDR3 DNA sequence: TGCGCCAACAGCTTGGTCGTCGGGAGCTACAATGAGCAGTTCTTC.

This clonotype was recorded many times. This chain connects TRBV5-1 to TRBJ2-7; tentatively, D is TRBD1 (6 bases). This CDR3 is 15 amino acids long. V was shortened by 4 bases and J by 2 bases, with 16 bases between the two germline ends. The germline V gene has CDR1 SGHRS and CDR2 YFSETQ. The CDR3 spells CASSLKPGAPYEQYF. The CDR3 DNA reads TGCGCCAGCAGCCTAAAACCAGGGGCTCCCTACGAGCAGTACTTC.

This clonotype was seen only a few times. The rearrangement joins TRBV20-1 to TRBJ2-7; D call uncertain. This CDR3 region has 13 residues. Trimming shortened V by 0 bases and J by 3 bases, and 9 bases separated the two germline ends. In germline, CDR1 is DFQATT, CDR2 SNEGSKA (reference sequence). The CDR3 is CSARDYVDYEQYF. CDR3 nucleotides: TGCAGTGCTAGAGATTATGTGGACTACGAGCAGTACTTC.

This clonotype was counted between two and nine times. Sequence at one end of the junction differs from germline and may be a read error. The chain uses TRBV5-1 and TRBJ1-2, with D unclear. CDR1 is SGHRS and CDR2 is YFSETQ in the germline V gene. The CDR3 sequence is 14 residues long. The CDR3 region is CASSLTVTNYGYTF. The CDR3 region has the DNA TGTGCCAGCAGTTTAACAGTCACTAACTATGGCTACACCTTC.

This clonotype was seen a few times. The J gene is TRBJ1-6, the V gene TRBV16; D is undetermined. V was shortened by 4 bases and J by 9 bases, with 10 bases between the two germline ends. The CDR3 consists of 13 residues. The germline V gene encodes CDR1 KGHSY and CDR2 FQNENV. The CDR3: CASSPSPSSPLHF. DNA of the CDR3: TGTGCCAGCAGCCCCTCCCCATCTTCACCCCTCCACTTT.

This clonotype has a handful of counts. The chain has TRBV15 and TRBJ2-3; D uncertain. Trimming left V 3 bases short and J 2 bases short, with 9 bases between. Per the germline V gene, CDR1 is LNHNV and CDR2 is YYDKDF (reference sequence). The CDR3 is made up of 14 amino acids. The CDR3 reads CATSSGWSTDTQYF. Here the CDR3 DNA reads TGTGCCACCAGCAGTGGGTGGTCCACAGATACGCAGTATTTT.

The chain combines TRBV6-1 with TRBJ1-1; tentative D call: TRBD1 (6 bases). The CDR3 is 12 residues long. V lost 5 bases and J 11 bases, leaving 15 bases between the germline ends. Germline V gene lookup returns CDR1 MNHNS and CDR2 SASEGT. CDR3 DNA: TGTGCCAGCAGTCTAGGGGGGTCCGGGGCTTTCTTT. As protein: CASSLGGSGAFF.